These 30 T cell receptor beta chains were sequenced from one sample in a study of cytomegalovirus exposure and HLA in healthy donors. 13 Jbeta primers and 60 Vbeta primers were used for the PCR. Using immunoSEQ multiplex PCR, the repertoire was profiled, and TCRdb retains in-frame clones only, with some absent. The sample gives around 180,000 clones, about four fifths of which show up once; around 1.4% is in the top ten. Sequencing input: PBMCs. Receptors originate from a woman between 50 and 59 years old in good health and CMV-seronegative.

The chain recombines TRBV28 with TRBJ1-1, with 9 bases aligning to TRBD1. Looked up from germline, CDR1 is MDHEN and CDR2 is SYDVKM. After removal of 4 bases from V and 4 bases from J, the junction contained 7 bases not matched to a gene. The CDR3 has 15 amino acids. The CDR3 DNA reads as TGTGCCAGCAGTTCTCGGGACAGGGCGGGCACTGAAGCTTTCTTT. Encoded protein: CASSSRDRAGTEAFF. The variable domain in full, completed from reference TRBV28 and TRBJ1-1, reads DVKVTQSSRYLVKRTGEKVFLECVQDMDHENMFWYRQDPGLGLRLIYFSYDVKMKEKGDIPEGYSVSREKKERFSLILESASTNQTSMYLCASSSRDRAGTEAFFGQGTRLTVV.

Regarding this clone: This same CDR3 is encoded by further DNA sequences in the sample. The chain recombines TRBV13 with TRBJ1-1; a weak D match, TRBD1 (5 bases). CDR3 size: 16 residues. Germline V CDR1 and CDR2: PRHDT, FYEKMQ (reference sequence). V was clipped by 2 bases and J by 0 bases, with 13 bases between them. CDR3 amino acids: CASSLSGEFLNTEAFF. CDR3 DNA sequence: TGTGCCAGCAGCTTATCGGGGGAATTCTTGAACACTGAAGCTTTCTTT.

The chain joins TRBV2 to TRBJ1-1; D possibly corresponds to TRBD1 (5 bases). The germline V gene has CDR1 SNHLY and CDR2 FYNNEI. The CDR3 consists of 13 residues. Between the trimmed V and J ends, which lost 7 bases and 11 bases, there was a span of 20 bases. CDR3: CASNQRQGLEAFF. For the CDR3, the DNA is TGTGCCAGCAATCAGAGGCAGGGTTTAGAGGCTTTCTTT.

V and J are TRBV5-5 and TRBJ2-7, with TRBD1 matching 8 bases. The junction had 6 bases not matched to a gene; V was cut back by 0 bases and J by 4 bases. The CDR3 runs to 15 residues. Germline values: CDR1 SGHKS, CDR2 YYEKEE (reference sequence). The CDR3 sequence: CASSLADTGGYEQYF. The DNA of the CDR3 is TGTGCCAGCAGCTTGGCCGATACAGGGGGGTACGAGCAGTACTTC.

Written as DNA, the CDR3 is TGTGCCAGCAGTATGACAGGGGCCACTGAAGCTTTCTTT. Translating gives CASSMTGATEAFF. This chain links TRBV27 with TRBJ1-1, with 8 nucleotides matching TRBD1. The CDR3 is 13 amino acids. The J segment lost 4 bases and the V segment lost 5 bases, leaving 3 bases of the junction unmatched. Germline V gene sequence: CDR1 MNHEY, CDR2 SMNVEV (reference sequence).

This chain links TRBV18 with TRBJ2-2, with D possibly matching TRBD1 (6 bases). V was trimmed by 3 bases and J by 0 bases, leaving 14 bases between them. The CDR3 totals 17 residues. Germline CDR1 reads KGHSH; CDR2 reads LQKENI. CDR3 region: CASSPLRQATNTGELFF. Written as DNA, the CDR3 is TGTGCCAGCTCACCGTTGAGACAGGCCACGAACACCGGGGAGCTGTTTTTT.

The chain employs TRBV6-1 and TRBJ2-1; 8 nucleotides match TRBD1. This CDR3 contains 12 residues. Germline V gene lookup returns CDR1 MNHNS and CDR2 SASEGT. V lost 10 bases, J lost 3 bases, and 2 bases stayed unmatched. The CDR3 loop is CAITGGYNEQFF. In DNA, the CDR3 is TGTGCCATCACAGGGGGCTACAATGAGCAGTTCTTC.

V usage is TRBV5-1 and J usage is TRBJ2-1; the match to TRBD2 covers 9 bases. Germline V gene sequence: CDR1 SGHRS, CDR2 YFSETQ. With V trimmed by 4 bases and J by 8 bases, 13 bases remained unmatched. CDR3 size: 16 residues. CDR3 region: CASSPRWSGGPDEQFF. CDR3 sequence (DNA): TGCGCCAGCAGCCCCCGCTGGAGCGGGGGGCCGGATGAGCAGTTCTTC.

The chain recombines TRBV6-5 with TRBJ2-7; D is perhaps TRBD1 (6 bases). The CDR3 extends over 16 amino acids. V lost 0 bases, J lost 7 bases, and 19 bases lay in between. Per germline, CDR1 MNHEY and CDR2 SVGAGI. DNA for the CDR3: TGTGCCAGCAGTTACTCGCGGCACAGGGTAGCCGGGGAGCAGTACTTC. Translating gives CASSYSRHRVAGEQYF.

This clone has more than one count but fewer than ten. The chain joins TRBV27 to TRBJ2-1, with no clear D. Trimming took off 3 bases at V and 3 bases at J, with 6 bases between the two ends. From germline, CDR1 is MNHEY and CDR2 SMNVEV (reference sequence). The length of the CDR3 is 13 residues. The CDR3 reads CASSFQNYNEQFF. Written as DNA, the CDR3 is TGTGCCAGCAGTTTTCAGAACTACAATGAGCAGTTCTTC.

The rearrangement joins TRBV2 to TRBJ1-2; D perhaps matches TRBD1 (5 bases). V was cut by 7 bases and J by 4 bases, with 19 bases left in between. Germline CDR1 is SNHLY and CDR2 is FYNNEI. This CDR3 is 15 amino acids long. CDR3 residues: CASTDGPTASYGYTF. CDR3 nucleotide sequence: TGTGCCAGCACCGATGGGCCGACAGCCTCCTATGGCTACACCTTC.

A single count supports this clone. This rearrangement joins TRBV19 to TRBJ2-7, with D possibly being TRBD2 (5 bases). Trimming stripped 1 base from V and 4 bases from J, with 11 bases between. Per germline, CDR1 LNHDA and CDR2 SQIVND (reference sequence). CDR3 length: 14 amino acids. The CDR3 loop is CASSIVYSGYEQYF. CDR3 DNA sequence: TGTGCCAGTAGTATAGTATACTCGGGGTACGAGCAGTACTTC.

CDR3 region: CASSGRDRGINQPQHF. CDR3 DNA sequence: TGTGCCAGCAGTGGCCGGGACAGGGGGATCAATCAGCCCCAGCATTTT. V and J are TRBV28 and TRBJ1-5, with 11 bases aligning to TRBD1. Losses at the gene ends were 5 bases for V and 3 bases for J; bases not matched to a gene: 6. From germline, CDR1 is MDHEN and CDR2 SYDVKM. This CDR3 spans 16 amino acids.

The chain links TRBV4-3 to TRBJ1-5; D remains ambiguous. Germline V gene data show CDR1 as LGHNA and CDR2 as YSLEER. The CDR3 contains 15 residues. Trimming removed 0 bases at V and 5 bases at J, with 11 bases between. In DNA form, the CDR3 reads TGCGCCAGCAGCCAAGAGCTCGGGTCCTATCAGCCCCAGCATTTT. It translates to CASSQELGSYQPQHF.

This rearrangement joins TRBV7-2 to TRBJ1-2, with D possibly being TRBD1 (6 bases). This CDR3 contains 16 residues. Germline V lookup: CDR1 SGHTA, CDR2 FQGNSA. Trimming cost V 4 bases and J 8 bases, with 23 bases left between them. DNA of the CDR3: TGTGCCAGCAGCTCCCCTGTCGGTCGGGGAAGGGGGGGCTACACCTTC. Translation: CASSSPVGRGRGGYTF.

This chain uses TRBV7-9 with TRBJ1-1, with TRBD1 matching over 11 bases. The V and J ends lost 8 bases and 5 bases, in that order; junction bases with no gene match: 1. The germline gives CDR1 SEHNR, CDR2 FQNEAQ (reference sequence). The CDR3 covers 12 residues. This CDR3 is CASGQGATEAFF. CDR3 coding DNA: TGTGCCAGCGGACAGGGGGCAACTGAAGCTTTCTTT.

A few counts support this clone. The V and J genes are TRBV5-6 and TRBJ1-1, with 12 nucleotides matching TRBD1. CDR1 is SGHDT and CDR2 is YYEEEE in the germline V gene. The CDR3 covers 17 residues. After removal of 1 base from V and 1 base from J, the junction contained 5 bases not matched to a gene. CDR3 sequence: CASSLSGQGARNTEAFF. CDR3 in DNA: TGTGCCAGCAGCTTGTCGGGACAGGGGGCGAGGAACACTGAAGCTTTCTTT.

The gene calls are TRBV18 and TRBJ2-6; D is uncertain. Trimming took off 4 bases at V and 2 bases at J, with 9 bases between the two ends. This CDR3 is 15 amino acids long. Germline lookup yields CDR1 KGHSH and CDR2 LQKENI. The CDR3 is CASSQQATGANVLTF. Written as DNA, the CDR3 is TGTGCCAGCTCACAGCAAGCCACTGGGGCCAACGTCCTGACTTTC. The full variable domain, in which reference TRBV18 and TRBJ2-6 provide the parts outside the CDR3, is NAGVMQNPRHLVRRRGQEARLRCSPMKGHSHVYWYRQLPEEGLKFMVYLQKENIIDESGMPKERFSAEFPKEGPSILRIQQVVRGDSAAYFCASSQQATGANVLTFGAGSRLTVL.

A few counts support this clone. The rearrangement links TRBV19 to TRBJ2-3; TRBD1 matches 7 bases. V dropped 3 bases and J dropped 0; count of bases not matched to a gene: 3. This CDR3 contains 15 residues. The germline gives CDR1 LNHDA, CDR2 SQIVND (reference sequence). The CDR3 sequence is CASSIGQVSTDTQYF. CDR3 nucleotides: TGTGCCAGTAGTATCGGACAGGTTAGCACAGATACGCAGTATTTT.

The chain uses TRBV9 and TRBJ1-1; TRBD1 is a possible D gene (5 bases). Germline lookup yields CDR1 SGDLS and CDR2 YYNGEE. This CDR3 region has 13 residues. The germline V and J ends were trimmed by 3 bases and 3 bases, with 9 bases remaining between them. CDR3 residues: CASSAFRDTEAFF. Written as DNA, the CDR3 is TGTGCCAGCAGCGCCTTCAGGGACACTGAAGCTTTCTTT.

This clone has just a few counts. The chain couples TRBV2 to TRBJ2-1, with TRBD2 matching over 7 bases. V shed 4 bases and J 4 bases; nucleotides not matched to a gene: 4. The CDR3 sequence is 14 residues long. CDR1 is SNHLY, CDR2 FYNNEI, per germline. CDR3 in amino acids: CASSVAGVYNEQFF. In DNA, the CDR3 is TGTGCCAGCAGTGTGGCGGGGGTATACAATGAGCAGTTCTTC.

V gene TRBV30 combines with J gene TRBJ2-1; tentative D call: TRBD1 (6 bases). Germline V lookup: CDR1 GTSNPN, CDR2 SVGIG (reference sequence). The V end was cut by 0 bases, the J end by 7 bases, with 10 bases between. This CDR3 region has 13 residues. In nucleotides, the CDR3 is TGTGCCTGGAGTGTGAACAGGGCGAATGAGCAGTTCTTC. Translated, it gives CAWSVNRANEQFF.

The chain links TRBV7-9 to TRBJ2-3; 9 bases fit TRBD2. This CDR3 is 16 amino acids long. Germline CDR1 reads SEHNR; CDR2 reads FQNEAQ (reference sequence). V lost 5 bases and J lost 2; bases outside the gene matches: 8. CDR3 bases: TGTGCCAGCAGCCCCCGACTAGCGGACGACACAGATACGCAGTATTTT. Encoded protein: CASSPRLADDTDTQYF.

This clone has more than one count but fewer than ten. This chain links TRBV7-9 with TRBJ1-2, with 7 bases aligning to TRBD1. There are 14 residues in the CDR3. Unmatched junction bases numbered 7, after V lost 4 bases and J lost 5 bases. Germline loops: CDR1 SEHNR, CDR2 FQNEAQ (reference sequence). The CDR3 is CASSYLNRGYGYTF. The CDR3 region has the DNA TGTGCCAGCAGCTATTTGAACAGGGGATATGGCTACACCTTC.

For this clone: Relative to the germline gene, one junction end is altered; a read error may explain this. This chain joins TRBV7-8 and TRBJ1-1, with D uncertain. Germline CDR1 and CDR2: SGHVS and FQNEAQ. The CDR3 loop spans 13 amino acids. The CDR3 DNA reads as TGTGCCAGCAGCTTATCCCGCCTGACTGAGGCTTTCTTT. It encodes CASSLSRLTEAFF.

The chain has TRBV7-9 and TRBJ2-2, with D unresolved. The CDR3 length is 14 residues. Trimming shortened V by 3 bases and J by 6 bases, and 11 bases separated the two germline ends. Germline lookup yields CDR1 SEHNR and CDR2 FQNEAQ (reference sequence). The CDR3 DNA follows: TGTGCCAGCAGCTTTGTATTGGGCCCCGGGGAGCTGTTTTTT. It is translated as CASSFVLGPGELFF. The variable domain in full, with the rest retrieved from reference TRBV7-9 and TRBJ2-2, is DTGVSQNPRHKITKRGQNVTFRCDPISEHNRLYWYRQTLGQGPEFLTYFQNEAQLEKSRLLSDRFSAERPKGSFSTLEIQRTEQGDSAMYLCASSFVLGPGELFFGEGSRLTVL.

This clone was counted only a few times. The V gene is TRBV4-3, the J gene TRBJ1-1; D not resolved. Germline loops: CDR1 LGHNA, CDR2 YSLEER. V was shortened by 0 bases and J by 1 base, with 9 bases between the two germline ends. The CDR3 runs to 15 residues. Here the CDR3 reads CASSQDLAQNTEAFF. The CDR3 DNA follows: TGCGCCAGCAGCCAAGATTTAGCGCAGAACACTGAAGCTTTCTTT.

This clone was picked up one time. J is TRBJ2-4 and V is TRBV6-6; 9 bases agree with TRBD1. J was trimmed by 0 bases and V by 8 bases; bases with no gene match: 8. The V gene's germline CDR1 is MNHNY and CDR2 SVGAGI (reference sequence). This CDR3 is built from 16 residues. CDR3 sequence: CASSLPGQGAKNIQYF. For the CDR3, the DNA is TGTGCCAGCTCCCTACCGGGACAGGGAGCCAAAAACATTCAGTACTTC.

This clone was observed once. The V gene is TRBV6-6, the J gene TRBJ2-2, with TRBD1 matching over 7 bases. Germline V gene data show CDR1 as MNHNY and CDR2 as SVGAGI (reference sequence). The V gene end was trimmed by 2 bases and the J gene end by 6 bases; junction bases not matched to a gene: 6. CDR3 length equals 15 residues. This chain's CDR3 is CASSYRPQGAGELFF. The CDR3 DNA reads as TGTGCCAGCAGTTACCGTCCCCAGGGGGCCGGGGAGCTGTTTTTT.

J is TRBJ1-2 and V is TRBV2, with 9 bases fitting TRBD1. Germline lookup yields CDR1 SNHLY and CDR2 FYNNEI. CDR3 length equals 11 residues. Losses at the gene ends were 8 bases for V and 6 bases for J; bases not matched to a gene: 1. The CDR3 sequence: CASDRGDGYTF. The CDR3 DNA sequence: TGTGCCAGCGACAGGGGGGATGGCTACACCTTC.